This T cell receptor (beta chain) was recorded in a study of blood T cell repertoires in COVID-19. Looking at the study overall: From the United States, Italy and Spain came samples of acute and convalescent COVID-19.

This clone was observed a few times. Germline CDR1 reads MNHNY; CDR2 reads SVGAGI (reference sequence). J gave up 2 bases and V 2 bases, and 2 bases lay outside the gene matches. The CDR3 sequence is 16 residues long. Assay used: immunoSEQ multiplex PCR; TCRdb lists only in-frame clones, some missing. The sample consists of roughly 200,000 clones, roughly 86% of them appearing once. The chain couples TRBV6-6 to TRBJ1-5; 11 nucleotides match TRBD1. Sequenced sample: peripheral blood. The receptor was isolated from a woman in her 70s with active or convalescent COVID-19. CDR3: CASSYGTGGGNQPQHF. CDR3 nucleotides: TGTGCCAGCAGTTACGGGACAGGGGGAGGCAATCAGCCCCAGCATTTT.